Following are 15 T cell receptor beta chains from one sample sequenced in a study of blood T cell repertoires in COVID-19. Assay used: immunoSEQ multiplex PCR; TCRdb lists only in-frame clones, some missing. The sample consists of some 400,000 clones, more than 75% of them appearing once. Sequenced input: peripheral blood. The origin of the receptors is a woman in her twenties or thirties with COVID-19, enrolled during active disease.

This clone came up once. J is TRBJ1-3 and V is TRBV19; D is uncertain. The CDR3 runs to 15 residues. The V gene's germline CDR1 is LNHDA and CDR2 SQIVND (reference sequence). V was pared by 5 bases and J by 0 bases, with 11 bases between. The CDR3: CASSEQRSSGNTIYF. The CDR3 nucleotides are TGTGCCAGTAGTGAACAGCGGAGCTCTGGAAACACCATATATTTT.

The V call is TRBV9, the J call TRBJ2-7; 9 bases map to TRBD1. The CDR3 extends over 14 amino acids. Germline CDR1 is SGDLS and CDR2 is YYNGEE. V lost 3 bases to trimming and J lost 5 bases; unmatched junction nucleotides: 6. The CDR3 region is CASSAQGASNEQYF. CDR3 DNA: TGTGCCAGCAGCGCACAGGGGGCGAGCAACGAGCAGTACTTC.

For this clone: At the DNA level, this CDR3 is encoded by other sequences in the same sample as well. The J gene is TRBJ2-1, the V gene TRBV28; weak D call: TRBD1 (5 bases). The CDR3 length is 12 residues. Germline V gene data show CDR1 as MDHEN and CDR2 as SYDVKM. Deletions cut 5 bases from V and 7 bases from J, with 9 bases between. The CDR3 is CASSTQGNEQFF. Written as DNA, the CDR3 is TGTGCCAGCAGTACCCAGGGAAATGAGCAGTTCTTC.

The J gene is TRBJ2-1, the V gene TRBV30, with D perhaps TRBD2 (5 bases). The germline V gene has CDR1 GTSNPN and CDR2 SVGIG (reference sequence). The V and J ends lost 2 bases and 0 bases respectively, with 11 bases between them. The CDR3 covers 15 residues. CDR3 in DNA: TGTGCCTGGAGTAACGGACTGCTCTCCTACAATGAGCAGTTCTTC. Translating gives CAWSNGLLSYNEQFF.

V is TRBV30 and J is TRBJ2-3; 7 nucleotides line up with TRBD1. Trimming took 0 bases from V and 8 from J; bases not matched to a gene: 5. CDR1 is GTSNPN and CDR2 is SVGIG in the germline V gene (reference sequence). This CDR3 is built from 13 residues. The CDR3 region is CAWSVQGSATQYF. The CDR3 DNA sequence: TGTGCCTGGAGTGTACAGGGGAGTGCTACGCAGTATTTT.

The J gene is TRBJ2-2, the V gene TRBV19; D is uncertain. CDR1 is LNHDA, CDR2 SQIVND, per germline (reference sequence). The ends were cut back, 8 bases at V and 4 bases at J, with 5 bases in the middle. This CDR3 region has 11 residues. This CDR3 is CASSGTGELFF. In DNA form, the CDR3 reads TGTGCCAGTTCGGGCACCGGGGAGCTGTTTTTT.

This clone was detected many times. The J gene is TRBJ2-1, the V gene TRBV6-5, with 10 bases matching TRBD2. The CDR3 is 15 amino acids. Unmatched junction bases numbered 5, after V lost 4 bases and J lost 5 bases. Germline CDR1 and CDR2: MNHEY and SVGAGI. The DNA of the CDR3 is TGTGCCAGCAGTTCGGCTAGCGGGAGCCACAATGAGCAGTTCTTC. Amino acid sequence: CASSSASGSHNEQFF.

The chain has TRBV5-1 and TRBJ1-5; possible D gene TRBD1, 5 bases. Germline V gives CDR1 SGHRS, CDR2 YFSETQ. With 7 bases removed from V and 0 bases from J, the gap between germline ends came to 14 bases. This CDR3 contains 15 residues. This CDR3 reads CASRRDPSSNQPQHF. The CDR3 region has the DNA TGCGCCAGCCGCAGGGATCCCAGTAGCAATCAGCCCCAGCATTTT.

The chain joins TRBV15 to TRBJ2-7; tentatively, D is TRBD2 (5 bases). This CDR3 is built from 15 residues. The V gene lost 3 bases and the J gene lost 12 bases, with 24 bases spanning the gap. Germline V lookup: CDR1 LNHNV, CDR2 YYDKDF (reference sequence). For the CDR3, the DNA is TGTGCCACCAGCAGTTCCCCCGTGCCGGAGGCGCAAAGGTACTTC. Translated, it gives CATSSSPVPEAQRYF.

This clone came up once. J is TRBJ1-5 and V is TRBV28, with D possibly TRBD1 on 6 matching bases. This CDR3 is built from 15 residues. Germline V gene data show CDR1 as MDHEN and CDR2 as SYDVKM. Trimming left V 1 base short and J 7 bases short, with 14 bases between. This CDR3 reads CASSLFPDRPQPQHF. As DNA, the CDR3 is TGTGCCAGCAGTTTATTCCCCGACAGGCCGCAGCCCCAGCATTTT.

This clone occurred once. The chain joins TRBV7-2 to TRBJ2-1; the D gene is possibly TRBD2 (5 bases). The CDR3 spans 15 residues. Trimming pared 1 base from V and 1 base from J, leaving 8 bases between. Germline values: CDR1 SGHTA, CDR2 FQGNSA. The chain's CDR3 is CASSLGTGSYNEQFF. In DNA, the CDR3 is TGTGCCAGCAGCTTAGGTACGGGGTCCTACAATGAGCAGTTCTTC.

The CDR3 here is CASSWGQRYGYTF. The CDR3 region has the DNA TGTGCCAGCAGCTGGGGACAGCGTTATGGCTACACCTTC. The V gene is TRBV7-2, the J gene TRBJ1-2; TRBD1 matches 7 bases. V dropped 4 bases and J dropped 5; count of bases not matched to a gene: 4. Per germline, CDR1 SGHTA and CDR2 FQGNSA. CDR3 length equals 13 residues.

Here the CDR3 reads CSVAGTGYEQFF. CDR3 bases: TGCAGCGTTGCCGGGACAGGGTATGAGCAGTTCTTC. The chain recombines TRBV29-1 with TRBJ2-1, with 9 bases lining up with TRBD1. The CDR3 runs 12 residues. Germline lookup yields CDR1 SQVTM and CDR2 ANQGSEA. The V segment lost 4 bases and the J segment 8 bases; nucleotides outside the gene matches: 3.

V and J are TRBV9 and TRBJ2-1; 7 bases agree with TRBD1. CDR3 size: 15 residues. CDR1 SGDLS and CDR2 YYNGEE come from the germline V gene. J gave up 8 bases and V 0 bases, and 8 bases lay outside the gene matches. The CDR3 loop is CASSVGGGPLYEQFF. DNA of the CDR3: TGTGCCAGCAGCGTAGGAGGGGGCCCTCTCTATGAGCAGTTCTTC.

V is TRBV28 and J is TRBJ2-7; TRBD2 matches at 7 bases. V lost 8 bases to trimming and J lost 2 bases; unmatched junction nucleotides: 9. This CDR3 spans 14 amino acids. Germline assignment: CDR1 MDHEN and CDR2 SYDVKM. The DNA of the CDR3 is TGTGCCAGCCGCGCGGGGGAACTACCCTACGAGCAGTACTTC. Translation: CASRAGELPYEQYF.